The T cell receptor (beta chain) described here comes from a study of OX40 agonist ivuxolimab in advanced cancers. Notes on the research overall: Ivuxolimab was a fully human IgG2 agonistic monoclonal antibody targeting the costimulatory receptor OX40 (CD134). Intravenous ivuxolimab was administered to patients every 2 weeks at six dose levels: 0.01, 0.1, 0.3, 1.5, 3 and 10 mg/kg. Of the approximately 50 dose-escalation patients, hepatocellular carcinoma was present in around 20, melanoma in around 15, renal cell carcinoma in 9 and head and neck cancer in 9. The dose-escalation cohort was around 83% male with a mean age of around 62 years, ranging from roughly 23 to 85. Patients were allowed to have had prior anti-PD-1, anti-PD-L1 or anti-CTLA-4 therapy, and about 40% of the dose-escalation patients had been treated with checkpoint inhibitors. Partial responses occurred in three dose-escalation patients: two with cutaneous melanoma and one with hepatocellular carcinoma. The purpose of peripheral TCRbeta sequencing was to test whether ivuxolimab changed TCR sequence diversity and led to clonal T-cell expansion. The paper reports the monotherapy dose-escalation portion (N of about 47 patients) of the phase I ivuxolimab trial.

The germline V gene specifies SGHRS as CDR1 and YFSETQ as CDR2. Trimmed from V: 4 bases; trimmed from J: 0 bases; junction bases lacking a gene match: 9. The CDR3 runs 17 residues from the cysteine to the phenylalanine. Of all the DNA, just the CDR3 is kept, 51 bases in frame from base 1. For sequencing of the TCRbeta CDR3 region, genomic DNA was extracted from the sorted cells. The immunoSEQ Assay was used for sequencing of TCRbeta CDR3 regions. TCRdb took over this immuneACCESS table, retaining in-frame rearrangements with V and J assigned. Such tables are incomplete; in checked studies, under half of the missing clones stem from an unresolved V gene, and the remainder is unexplained. Within this sample are about 110,000 clones, with approximately 90% of them counted one time only. Clones ranked in the top ten supply approximately 1.3% of the sample. Remarks on this clone: Its binding antigen is unknown. Base quality data are lacking; no much larger clone is found one base away.

Patients with a history of autoimmune disease or receiving systemic immunosuppression were excluded from the trial. Peripheral blood for TCR sequencing was collected from all dose cohorts at baseline, on cycle 4 day 1, and on cycle 7 day 1. Samples were obtained from an open-label, multicenter, first-in-human phase I dose-escalation trial of ivuxolimab. Adults with locally advanced or metastatic melanoma, renal cell carcinoma, hepatocellular carcinoma or head and neck squamous cell carcinoma were enrolled in the trial. Before TCR sequencing, CD4+ and CD8+ T cells were separately sorted from peripheral blood. The study at large found these results: On average, CD8+ T cells showed more expanded clones than CD4+ T cells after ivuxolimab. The antigen specificity of the peripheral T cells that underwent clonal expansion was not determined. At doses of 0.1 to 3.0 mg/kg, clonal expansion of both CD4+ and CD8+ T cells in blood was seen between baseline and week 6. Low levels of normalized T-cell clonal expansion were also seen in some patients who did not respond. In the 0.1-3.0 mg/kg groups, partial responders had among the lowest normalized peripheral clonal expansion, particularly in CD8+ T cells.

This sequence was found in an adult with an advanced solid tumor such as melanoma, head and neck, liver or kidney cancer. The source material was CD4+ or CD8+ T cells sorted from blood, sampled in a trial of the OX40 agonist ivuxolimab. Recombination connected TRBV5-1 to TRBJ2-2; the junction holds 7 bases that match TRBD2. The CDR3 reads CASSPDSSGSNTGELFF. DNA sequence: TGCGCCAGCAGCCCCGATTCTAGCGGTTCGAACACCGGGGAGCTGTTTTTT.